Listed below are T cell receptor beta chains from one sample, sequenced in a study of blood T cells in healthy people across ages. From the 5' RACE reads, TCRdb called clonotypes with MiXCR, one entry per CDR3 protein. This sample carries fewer than 600,000 distinct CDR3 sequences, about a quarter of them seen once, and the ten largest clones take approximately 3.3%. These data were also reused for a study on T cells of mothers and their children.

The specimen sequenced was blood. The source is a boy aged 2-9 years in good health. Each CDR3 is given with its conserved first and last residue. Each record gives: J gene, D gene, clone size, V gene, CDR3 DNA, CDR3 protein. A D gene is named only where the DNA matches it firmly. The listing skips clone size in some rows; elsewhere it reads once, few, many or a size class.

>TRBJ2-7|-|few|TRBV20-1
TGCAGTGCTATAACCAGCGATCCCTACGAGCAGTACTTC
CSAITSDPYEQYF
>TRBJ2-5|-|-|TRBV4-3
TGCGCCAGCACCCTCCCTTGGGACGGGAAAGAAGAGACCCAGTACTTC
CASTLPWDGKEETQYF
>TRBJ2-2|-|few|TRBV29-1
TGCAGCGTTGATAACAACACCGGGGAGCTGTTTTTT
CSVDNNTGELFF
>TRBJ2-7|-|many|TRBV2
TGTGCCAGCAGTTGGACTGCTTACGAGCAGTACTTC
CASSWTAYEQYF
>TRBJ2-7|-|-|TRBV11-2
TGTGCCAGCAGCTTAGTAAGCAACGAGCAGTACTTC
CASSLVSNEQYF
>TRBJ2-7|TRBD2|few|TRBV7-2
TGTGCCAGCAGCTTAAGGACTAGCGGGTACTACAAGCAGTACTTC
CASSLRTSGYYKQYF
>TRBJ2-2|-|few|TRBV24-1
TGTGCCACCAGTGATTTGGAGGGTAACGGGGAGCTGTTTTTT
CATSDLEGNGELFF
>TRBJ2-3|TRBD2|-|TRBV4-1
TGCGCCAGCACTACCGACTCGGGAGGGGCAGATACGCAGTATTTT
CASTTDSGGADTQYF
>TRBJ2-3|TRBD2|-|TRBV20-1
TGCAGTGCTTATATAGCGGGAAGGGGTGATACGCAGTATTTT
CSAYIAGRGDTQYF
>TRBJ1-3|TRBD1|-|TRBV29-1
TGCAGCGTGACAGGGGGGGAAGACTCTGGAAACACCATATATTTT
CSVTGGEDSGNTIYF
>TRBJ1-2|-|-|TRBV2
TGTGCCAGCAGCCGGCGGGGAACTAATGCTGGCTACACCTTC
CASSRRGTNAGYTF
>TRBJ2-5|TRBD2|few|TRBV20-1
TGCAGTGCTGCCGGGACTAGCGGGTCCGAGGGCCAGTACTTC
CSAAGTSGSEGQYF
>TRBJ1-2|TRBD1|once|TRBV15
TGTGCCACCAGCAGAGAGACAGGGGCCAACTATGGCTACACCTTC
CATSRETGANYGYTF
>TRBJ2-2|TRBD1|once|TRBV28
TGTGCCAGCATAAGGGACAGGGCCGACACCGGGGAGCTGTTTTTT
CASIRDRADTGELFF
>TRBJ2-6|-|few|TRBV27
TGTGCCAGCAGTCCTCTTTCCCGCCCGAGCTCTGGGGCCAACGTCCTGACTTTC
CASSPLSRPSSGANVLTF
>TRBJ2-3|-|-|TRBV7-8
TGTGCCAGCAGCTTAGCAGAAGTTACGCAGTATTTT
CASSLAEVTQYF
>TRBJ2-6|-|few|TRBV6-6
TGTGCCAGCCAGGGACTCCGCTCCGGGGCCAACGTCCTGACTTTC
CASQGLRSGANVLTF
>TRBJ2-1|TRBD2|many|TRBV7-9
TGTGCCAGCAGCTGGACTAGCGGCTACAATGAGCAGTTCTTC
CASSWTSGYNEQFF
>TRBJ2-3|-|-|TRBV11-2
TGTGCCAGCAGCTTTAACGGGCTGACGGGGGTCAGAACGCAGTATTTT
CASSFNGLTGVRTQYF
>TRBJ2-3|-|-|TRBV7-9
TGTGCCAGCAGAAGTAACACAGATACGCAGTATTTT
CASRSNTDTQYF
>TRBJ1-2|-|-|TRBV11-2
TGTGCCAGCAGCTTAGTCGTACACAGTAACTATGGCTACACCTTC
CASSLVVHSNYGYTF
>TRBJ1-6|-|-|TRBV14
TGTGCCAGCAGCCAAGATTTAGGGGACAATTCACCCCTCCACTTT
CASSQDLGDNSPLHF
>TRBJ2-5|-|-|TRBV7-7
TGTGCCAGCAGCCCCGGGACCATCCAGGGGGAGACCCAGTACTTC
CASSPGTIQGETQYF
>TRBJ2-3|-|-|TRBV29-1
TGCAGCGTTGTCCCAGGAACTTTCACAGATACGCAGTATTTT
CSVVPGTFTDTQYF
>TRBJ2-2|-|few|TRBV7-3
TGTGCCAGCAGCGGAGACACCGGGGAGCTGGTTTTT
CASSGDTGELVF
>TRBJ2-2|-|few|TRBV11-3
TGTGCCAGCAGCTTAGGAGACTACAGGGCCGGGGAGCTGTTTTTT
CASSLGDYRAGELFF
>TRBJ2-3|-|-|TRBV18
TGTGCCAGCTCACCACTGTCAGGGAGCACAGATACGCAGTATTTT
CASSPLSGSTDTQYF
>TRBJ2-7|TRBD2|-|TRBV5-1
TGCGCCAGCAGCTTAGGGACTAGCGGGAGGGACTCCTACGAGCAGTACTTC
CASSLGTSGRDSYEQYF
>TRBJ2-6|-|-|TRBV10-3
TGTGCCATCAGTGAACAGGGTGCTGGGGCCAACGTCCTGACTTTC
CAISEQGAGANVLTF
>TRBJ1-2|-|few|TRBV3-1
TGTGCCAGCAGCCAAGACAGGTTCAACTATGGCTACACCTTC
CASSQDRFNYGYTF
>TRBJ2-3|TRBD2|many|TRBV7-2
TGTGCCAGCAGTTTAGCGGGGTCAGATACGCAGTATTTT
CASSLAGSDTQYF
>TRBJ2-1|-|few|TRBV1
TGCACCAGCAGCCATGAGATCCTAAGCTCCTACAATGAGCAGTTCTTC
CTSSHEILSSYNEQFF
>TRBJ1-4|TRBD1|few|TRBV25-1
TGTGCCAGCAGTGAATCAGGGGGGAGTGAAAAACTGTTTTTT
CASSESGGSEKLFF
>TRBJ1-2|-|-|TRBV5-1
TGCGCCAGCAGCTTGGGATCGGAGAATGGCTACACCTTC
CASSLGSENGYTF
>TRBJ2-7|TRBD1|-|TRBV7-2
TGTGCCAGCAGCTTATTTAGGGGGCGCAACGAGCAGTACTTC
CASSLFRGRNEQYF
>TRBJ2-7|TRBD1|-|TRBV29-1
TGCAGCGTTGAAGCCCCGACAGGGGCCTACGAGCAGTACTTC
CSVEAPTGAYEQYF
>TRBJ1-1|-|-|TRBV7-9
TGTGCCAGCAGCTTAGTAATGGCTGAAGCTTTCTTT
CASSLVMAEAFF
>TRBJ2-7|-|few|TRBV3-1
TGTGCCAGCAGCCAAGATAGCAACGAGCAGTACTTC
CASSQDSNEQYF
>TRBJ2-7|-|-|TRBV6-2/TRBV6-3
TGTGCCAGCACAACAGGGAGGGGCCCTACCTACGAGCAGTACTTC
CASTTGRGPTYEQYF
>TRBJ2-7|-|few|TRBV29-1
TGCAGCGTTTTCCGGGACGGAACCTACGAGCAGTACTTC
CSVFRDGTYEQYF
>TRBJ2-5|TRBD2|-|TRBV7-9
TGTGCCAGCAGCCTCACACTAGCGGAAGAGACCCAGTACTTC
CASSLTLAEETQYF
>TRBJ2-2|TRBD2|-|TRBV12-3/TRBV12-4
TGTGCCAGCAGTGCCCTAGCGGGAGGGTCCGGGGAGCTGTTTTTT
CASSALAGGSGELFF
>TRBJ2-3|-|few|TRBV29-1
TGCAGCGGGGGGACTAGCACAGATACGCAGTATTTT
CSGGTSTDTQYF
>TRBJ2-1|-|-|TRBV10-3
TGTGCCACCAGCCTACAGGGCATGGATGGCAATGAGCAGTTCTTC
CATSLQGMDGNEQFF
>TRBJ2-2|TRBD1|-|TRBV6-5
TGTGCCAGCAGTTGGGGACAGGGAGACACCGGGGAGCTGTTTTTT
CASSWGQGDTGELFF
>TRBJ1-1|TRBD1|few|TRBV7-2
TGTGCCAGCAGAGGAGGTAGGGACAGGGGGCGTCAGGACACTGAAGCTTTCTTT
CASRGGRDRGRQDTEAFF
>TRBJ2-7|TRBD1|-|TRBV13
TGTGCCAGCAGCCCCCCCGGGACAGGGGGCTACGAGCAGTACTTC
CASSPPGTGGYEQYF
>TRBJ1-1|-|-|TRBV3-1
TGTGCCAGCAGCCAAGATCCCTGGCGGGCGCTGAAGACTGAAGCTTTCTTT
CASSQDPWRALKTEAFF